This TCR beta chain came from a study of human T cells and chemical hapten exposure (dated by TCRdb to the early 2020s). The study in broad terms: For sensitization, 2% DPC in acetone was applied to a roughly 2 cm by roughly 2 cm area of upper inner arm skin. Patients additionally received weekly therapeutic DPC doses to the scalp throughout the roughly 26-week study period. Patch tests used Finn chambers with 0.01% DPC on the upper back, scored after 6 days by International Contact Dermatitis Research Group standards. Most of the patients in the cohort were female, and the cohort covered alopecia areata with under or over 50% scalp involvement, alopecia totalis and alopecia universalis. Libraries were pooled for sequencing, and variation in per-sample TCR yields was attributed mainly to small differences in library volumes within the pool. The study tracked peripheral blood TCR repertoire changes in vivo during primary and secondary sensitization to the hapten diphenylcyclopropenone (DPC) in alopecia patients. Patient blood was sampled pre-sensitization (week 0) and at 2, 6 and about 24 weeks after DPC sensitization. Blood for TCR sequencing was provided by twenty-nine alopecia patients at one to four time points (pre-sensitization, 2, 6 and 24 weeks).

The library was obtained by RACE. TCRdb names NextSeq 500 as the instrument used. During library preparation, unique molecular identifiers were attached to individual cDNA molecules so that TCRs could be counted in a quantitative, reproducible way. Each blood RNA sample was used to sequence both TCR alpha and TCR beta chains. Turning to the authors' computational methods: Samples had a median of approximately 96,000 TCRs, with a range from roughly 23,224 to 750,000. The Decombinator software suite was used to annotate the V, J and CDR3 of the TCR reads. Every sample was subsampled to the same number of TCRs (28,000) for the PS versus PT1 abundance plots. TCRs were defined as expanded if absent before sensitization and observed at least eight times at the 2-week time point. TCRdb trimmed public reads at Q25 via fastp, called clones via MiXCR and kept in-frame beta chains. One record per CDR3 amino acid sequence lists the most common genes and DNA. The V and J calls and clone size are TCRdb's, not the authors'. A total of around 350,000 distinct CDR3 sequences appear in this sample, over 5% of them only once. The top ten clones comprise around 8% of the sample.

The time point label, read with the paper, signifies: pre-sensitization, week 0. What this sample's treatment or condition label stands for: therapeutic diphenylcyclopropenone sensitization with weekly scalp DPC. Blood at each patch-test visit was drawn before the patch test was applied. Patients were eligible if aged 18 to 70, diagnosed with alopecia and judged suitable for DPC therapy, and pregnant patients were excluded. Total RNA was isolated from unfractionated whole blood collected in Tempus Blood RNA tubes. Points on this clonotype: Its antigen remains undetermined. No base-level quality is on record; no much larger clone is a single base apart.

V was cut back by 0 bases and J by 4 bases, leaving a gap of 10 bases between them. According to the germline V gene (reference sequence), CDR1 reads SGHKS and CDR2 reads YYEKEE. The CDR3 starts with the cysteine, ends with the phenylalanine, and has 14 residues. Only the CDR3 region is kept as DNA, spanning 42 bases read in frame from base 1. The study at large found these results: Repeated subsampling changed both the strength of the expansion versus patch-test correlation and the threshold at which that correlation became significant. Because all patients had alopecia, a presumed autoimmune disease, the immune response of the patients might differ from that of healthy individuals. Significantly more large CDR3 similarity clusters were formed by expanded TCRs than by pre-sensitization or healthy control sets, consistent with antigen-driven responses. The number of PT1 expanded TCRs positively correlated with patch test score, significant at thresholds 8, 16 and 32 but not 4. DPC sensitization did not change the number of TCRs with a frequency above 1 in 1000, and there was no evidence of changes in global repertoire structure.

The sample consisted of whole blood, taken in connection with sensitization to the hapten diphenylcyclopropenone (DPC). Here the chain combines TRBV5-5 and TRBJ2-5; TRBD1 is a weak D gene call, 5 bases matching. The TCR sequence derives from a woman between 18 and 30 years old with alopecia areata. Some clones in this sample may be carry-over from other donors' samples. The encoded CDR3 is CASSLGVRAETQYF. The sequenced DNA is TGTGCCAGCAGCTTGGGAGTCAGGGCAGAGACCCAGTACTTC.